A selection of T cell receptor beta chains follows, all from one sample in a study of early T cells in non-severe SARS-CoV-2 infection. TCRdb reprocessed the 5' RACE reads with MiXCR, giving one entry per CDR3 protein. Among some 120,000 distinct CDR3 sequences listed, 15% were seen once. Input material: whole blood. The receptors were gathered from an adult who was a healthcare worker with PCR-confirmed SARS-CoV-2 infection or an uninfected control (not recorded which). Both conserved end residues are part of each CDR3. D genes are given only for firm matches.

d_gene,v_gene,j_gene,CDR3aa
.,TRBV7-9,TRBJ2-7,CASSRPDHYEQYF
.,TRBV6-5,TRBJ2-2,CATLNEWGNTGELFF
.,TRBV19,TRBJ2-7,CASSVGPLGYEQYF
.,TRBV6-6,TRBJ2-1,CASSYSVDYNEQFF
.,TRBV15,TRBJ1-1,CATSMWRGRAFF
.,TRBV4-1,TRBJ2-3,CASSQEETGRPQYF
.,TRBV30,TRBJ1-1,CAWSVWSEAFF
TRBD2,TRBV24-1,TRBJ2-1,CATCRGGSYNEQFF
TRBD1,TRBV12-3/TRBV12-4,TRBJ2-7,CASSARQGSEQYF
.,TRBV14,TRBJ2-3,CASSQIPTPKTQYF
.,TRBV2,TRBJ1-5,CASRQTGNQPQHF
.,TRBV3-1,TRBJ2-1,CASSPSSGYNEQFF